A selection of T cell receptor beta chains follows, all from one sample in a study of T cells expressing NK-cell markers. From its re-call of the 5' RACE reads, TCRdb lists each CDR3 protein once, without DNA. The sample holds a few hundred thousand distinct CDR3 sequences. The sequenced material came from blood T cells: a sorted CD56 or NKG2C T cell subset, CD4+ or CD8+ T cells, or bulk PBMC T cells (not recorded which). These receptors originate from a woman between 45 and 65 years old in good health. Both conserved end residues are part of each CDR3. Fields, in order: V gene, J gene, CDR3 protein.

v_gene: TRBV29-1; j_gene: TRBJ2-1; CDR3aa: CSVEPTSGNEQFF
v_gene: TRBV5-1; j_gene: TRBJ2-1; CDR3aa: CASSLAAAGAYNEQFF
v_gene: TRBV29-1; j_gene: TRBJ2-2; CDR3aa: CSVEGLEGGNTGELFF
v_gene: TRBV20-1; j_gene: TRBJ2-1; CDR3aa: CSARDWVGGSYNEQFF
v_gene: TRBV7-6; j_gene: TRBJ2-5; CDR3aa: CASSRTGPFGETQYF
v_gene: TRBV6-6; j_gene: TRBJ2-3; CDR3aa: CASKTSGLTDTQYF
v_gene: TRBV29-1; j_gene: TRBJ2-1; CDR3aa: CSVEGRSSGRNEQFF
v_gene: TRBV12-3/TRBV12-4; j_gene: TRBJ2-1; CDR3aa: CASSFGSGRMAEQFF
v_gene: TRBV7-9; j_gene: TRBJ1-2; CDR3aa: CASSLEAGTYGYTF
v_gene: TRBV5-1; j_gene: TRBJ2-1; CDR3aa: CASRVDVPNEQFF
v_gene: TRBV5-5; j_gene: TRBJ2-3; CDR3aa: CASSFDSRVSNTQYF
v_gene: TRBV24-1; j_gene: TRBJ2-3; CDR3aa: CATSVQRTSSTDTQYF
v_gene: TRBV28; j_gene: TRBJ2-5; CDR3aa: CASSPGLVGSETQYF
v_gene: TRBV7-9; j_gene: TRBJ1-4; CDR3aa: CASSPQARAYSTNEKLFF
v_gene: TRBV9; j_gene: TRBJ2-2; CDR3aa: CASSGSPGLAVNTGELFF
v_gene: TRBV19; j_gene: TRBJ2-2; CDR3aa: CASSRGQGANTGELFF
v_gene: TRBV27; j_gene: TRBJ2-1; CDR3aa: CASSSAINEQFF
v_gene: TRBV5-6; j_gene: TRBJ2-3; CDR3aa: CASSLDMEDTQYF
v_gene: TRBV3-1; j_gene: TRBJ2-7; CDR3aa: CASSQEPSGIEQYF
v_gene: TRBV28; j_gene: TRBJ1-1; CDR3aa: CASRLQGPTEAFF
v_gene: TRBV4-1; j_gene: TRBJ1-5; CDR3aa: CASSQDSTAFGPQHF
v_gene: TRBV29-1; j_gene: TRBJ2-5; CDR3aa: CSGGVLETQYF
v_gene: TRBV9; j_gene: TRBJ2-1; CDR3aa: CASSVGPLASNEQFF
v_gene: TRBV12-3/TRBV12-4; j_gene: TRBJ1-1; CDR3aa: CASNQFSDTDTEAFF
v_gene: TRBV5-6; j_gene: TRBJ2-2; CDR3aa: CASTRLQGGELFF
v_gene: TRBV25-1; j_gene: TRBJ2-1; CDR3aa: CASSEVGGQGNNEQFF
v_gene: TRBV15; j_gene: TRBJ2-2; CDR3aa: CATSRGGTVGSGELFF
v_gene: TRBV7-2; j_gene: TRBJ1-6; CDR3aa: CASSQSRRLYNSPLHF
v_gene: TRBV12-3/TRBV12-4; j_gene: TRBJ2-1; CDR3aa: CASSGVAGSYNEQFF
v_gene: TRBV4-2; j_gene: TRBJ2-2; CDR3aa: CASSQDVGGTAGELFF
v_gene: TRBV5-5; j_gene: TRBJ2-2; CDR3aa: CASLPEPSPGASGELFF
v_gene: TRBV7-9; j_gene: TRBJ2-1; CDR3aa: CASSLGTSPNNEQFF
v_gene: TRBV28; j_gene: TRBJ2-3; CDR3aa: CASSLVLAGGPPLYTQYF
v_gene: TRBV25-1; j_gene: TRBJ2-5; CDR3aa: CASKKGGPQETQYF
v_gene: TRBV5-1; j_gene: TRBJ2-2; CDR3aa: CASSTDGRNTGELFF
v_gene: TRBV12-3/TRBV12-4; j_gene: TRBJ2-6; CDR3aa: CASTRQGALSGANVLTF
v_gene: TRBV19; j_gene: TRBJ1-1; CDR3aa: CATMSAGHTEAFF
v_gene: TRBV25-1; j_gene: TRBJ2-7; CDR3aa: CASRKTGTGGREQYF
v_gene: TRBV30; j_gene: TRBJ2-1; CDR3aa: CAWSVWSGRHEQFF